Shown below are 13 T cell receptor beta chains from a single sample sequenced in a study of CD8 T cells in ankylosing spondylitis. In TCRdb, the 5' RACE reads were re-called with MiXCR into one record per CDR3 protein. The sample records about 190,000 distinct CDR3 sequences, about an eighth being singletons. Sequenced sample: blood, either unsorted or a sorted T cell fraction (not recorded which). These receptors all come from a female donor with ankylosing spondylitis or in good health (not recorded which).

This clonotype was found a few times. The chain employs TRBV30 and TRBJ2-7; 11 nucleotides agree with TRBD2. J lost 1 base, V lost 7 bases, and 9 bases had no gene match. The CDR3 loop spans 15 amino acids. CDR1 is GTSNPN and CDR2 is SVGIG in the germline V gene (reference sequence). In DNA, the CDR3 is TGTGCCTCCGATCCCCGGACTAGCGGGTCCTACGAGCAGTACTTC. As protein: CASDPRTSGSYEQYF.

This clonotype was observed at least ten times. The chain links TRBV20-1 to TRBJ2-5; tentative D call: TRBD2 (5 bases). Trimming removed 5 bases at V and 5 bases at J, with 18 bases between. The CDR3 runs to 14 residues. CDR1 DFQATT and CDR2 SNEGSKA come from the germline V gene (reference sequence). The CDR3 region is CSAPLLGVVETQYF. The CDR3 region has the DNA TGCAGTGCTCCCTTATTGGGAGTCGTGGAGACCCAGTACTTC.

The gene calls are TRBV24-1 and TRBJ2-5; D is unclear. CDR1 and CDR2 (germline): KGHDR, SFDVKD. CDR3 length equals 15 residues. Trimming stripped 4 bases from V and 4 bases from J, with 15 bases between. The CDR3 is CATSDPSAVGETQYF. CDR3 nucleotide sequence: TGTGCCACCAGTGACCCCTCCGCGGTTGGAGAGACCCAGTACTTC.

For this clonotype: A much larger clonotype is one base distant, so this may be a read error. This sequence joins TRBV6-2 or TRBV6-3 and TRBJ2-5, with D perhaps matching TRBD1 or TRBD2 (5 bases each). Germline-derived CDR1 and CDR2 are MNHEY and SVGEGT. The CDR3 loop spans 15 amino acids. CDR3 in amino acids: CTSSYGAVHQETQYF. DNA for the CDR3: TGTACCAGCAGTTACGGGGCAGTACACCAAGAGACCCAGTACTTC.

This clonotype appeared many times. The genes are TRBV28 and TRBJ1-2; a possible D gene is TRBD1 (5 bases). The ends were cut back, 6 bases at V and 4 bases at J, with 21 bases in the middle. The CDR3 has 16 amino acids. CDR1 is MDHEN, CDR2 SYDVKM, per germline. The CDR3 DNA sequence: TGTGCCAGCAGGGGGGGGTCTTACCTTAAAGGCTATGGCTACACCTTC. It translates to CASRGGSYLKGYGYTF.

This clonotype was detected many times. This rearrangement joins TRBV15 to TRBJ2-1, with D perhaps TRBD2 (6 bases). CDR1 is LNHNV and CDR2 is YYDKDF in the germline V gene (reference sequence). The CDR3 is 11 amino acids. Between the trimmed V and J ends, which lost 0 bases and 12 bases, there was a span of 6 bases. CDR3 amino acids: CATSREEGQFF. The CDR3 nucleotides are TGTGCCACCAGCAGAGAGGAGGGGCAGTTCTTC.

This clonotype was seen more than once but under ten times. This chain uses TRBV19 with TRBJ1-2; maybe TRBD1 (5 bases). The CDR3 runs 14 residues. Germline-derived CDR1 and CDR2 are LNHDA and SQIVND (reference sequence). V was pared by 5 bases and J by 1 base, with 11 bases between. The CDR3 bases are TGTGCCAGTAGTTCCGCAGGGAGTAACTATGGCTACACCTTC. Translation: CASSSAGSNYGYTF.

A remark on this clonotype: This may be a read error, as it is one base from a much larger clone. The V and J genes are TRBV25-1 and TRBJ2-2; D is undetermined. This CDR3 spans 13 amino acids. Germline V gene lookup returns CDR1 MGHDK and CDR2 SYGVNS. The CDR3 sequence is CAGSADTTGELFF. In DNA form, the CDR3 reads TGTGCCGGCAGTGCAGACACCACCGGGGAGCTGTTTTTT.

In its sample, this clonotype was seen many times. The V gene is TRBV7-8, the J gene TRBJ2-5, with D uncertain. Germline-derived CDR1 and CDR2 are SGHVS and FQNEAQ. Trimming took off 5 bases at V and 0 bases at J, with 10 bases between the two ends. The CDR3 contains 14 residues. This chain's CDR3 is CASSIGRNQETQYF. The CDR3 bases are TGTGCCAGCAGCATAGGACGGAACCAAGAGACCCAGTACTTC.

In its sample, this clonotype was seen a few times. This chain links TRBV7-2 with TRBJ2-2; tentatively, D is TRBD1 (5 bases). The germline gives CDR1 SGHTA, CDR2 FQGNSA. The V end lost 5 bases, the J end lost 7 bases, and 14 bases lay between the germline ends. The CDR3 covers 14 residues. The CDR3 spells CASSTLRGGGELFF. CDR3 DNA sequence: TGTGCCAGCAGCACCCTAAGGGGCGGCGGGGAGCTGTTTTTT.

This clonotype was recorded at least ten times. V gene TRBV12-3 or TRBV12-4 combines with J gene TRBJ1-2; D is ambiguous. The length of the CDR3 is 13 residues. V gave up 2 bases and J gave up 2 bases, with 6 bases separating them. CDR3 DNA: TGTGCCAGCAGTTTAACAGAGAACTATGGCTACACCTTC. Protein: CASSLTENYGYTF.

This clonotype was detected many times. The rearrangement uses TRBV6-1 and TRBJ2-7, with a tentative D call TRBD2 (5 bases). CDR3 length: 13 residues. The V end lost 6 bases, the J end lost 4 bases, and 13 bases lay between the germline ends. Germline CDR1 and CDR2: MNHNS and SASEGT. For the CDR3, the DNA is TGTGCCAGCAGGGCCTACGGGGTTTACGAGCAGTACTTC. Protein: CASRAYGVYEQYF.

The sample holds a few counts of this clonotype. This chain uses TRBV7-9 with TRBJ2-7, with 8 bases matching TRBD1. The CDR3 runs 13 residues. Germline assignment: CDR1 SEHNR and CDR2 FQNEAQ (reference sequence). V shed 4 bases and J 2 bases; nucleotides not matched to a gene: 1. The CDR3 nucleotides read TGTGCCAGCAGCTGGGGACAGGCCTACGAGCAGTACTTC. Its translation: CASSWGQAYEQYF.